This TCR beta chain appears in the sequencing data of a study of blood T cell repertoires in COVID-19. As for the study in general: Samples of COVID-19 (acute and convalescent) were obtained from the United States, Italy and Spain.

CDR3 length: 18 residues. The germline V gene has CDR1 KGHSH and CDR2 LQKENI. Unmatched junction bases numbered 7, after V lost 2 bases and J lost 1 base. Authors' data handling: Reference gene primer amplification gave nucleated cell count estimates. Method: immunoSEQ multiplex PCR; TCRdb's copy keeps in-frame clones and lacks some. V and J calls and clone size follow that table, whereas D and trimming were derived from the DNA. The sample contains 100,000 to 150,000 clones, less than 90% of which appear only once. The sequence was collected from a woman aged 80 or older with acute or convalescent COVID-19. This chain links TRBV18 with TRBJ2-2; 10 bases agree with TRBD2. Sequencing used peripheral blood. Here the CDR3 reads CASSPWLAGALNTGELFF. For the CDR3, the DNA is TGTGCCAGCTCACCATGGCTAGCGGGGGCTTTGAACACCGGGGAGCTGTTTTTT.